This note documents a single TCR beta chain sequence. This sample stems from a study of CD8+ T cells in alopecia areata. The V and J ends lost 1 base and 2 bases respectively, with 11 bases between them. Germline V CDR1 and CDR2: SNHLY, FYNNEI. The CDR3 runs 15 residues. Sequencing relied on a cDNA template that was reverse transcribed from extracted RNA. Measured with immunoSEQ multiplex PCR; TCRdb has only the in-frame clones, and not every one. The table shows roughly 250,000 clones, with 65% to 70% occurring only once. Sequenced material: CD4+ T cells sorted from blood, taken at week 0. The rearrangement links TRBV2 to TRBJ2-5, with no clear D. The TCR originated in a human donor with alopecia areata. CDR3 region: CASSEGLAVQETQYF. Written as DNA, the CDR3 is TGTGCCAGCAGTGAAGGTTTGGCGGTTCAAGAGACCCAGTACTTC.